This entry lists 17 T cell receptor beta chains sequenced from one sample in a study of blood T cell repertoires in COVID-19. TCRdb keeps only in-frame clones here, not all; method: immunoSEQ multiplex PCR. Among about 88,000 clones, 85% to 95% were seen once, and the ten largest hold less than 2%. The sequenced material came from peripheral blood. Source of these receptors: a man aged 55 to 70 with acute or convalescent COVID-19.

The V call is TRBV30, the J call TRBJ2-4, with a tentative D call TRBD2 (6 bases). Trimming stripped 0 bases from V and 9 bases from J, with 12 bases between. CDR1 is GTSNPN and CDR2 is SVGIG in the germline V gene (reference sequence). The CDR3 runs 13 residues. CDR3 nucleotides: TGTGCCTGGAGTGTCGGGCAGGGAGGCATTCAGTACTTC. Translated: CAWSVGQGGIQYF.

This chain links TRBV5-1 with TRBJ2-7; 12 bases fit TRBD1. J lost 5 bases, V lost 4 bases, and 7 bases had no gene match. Germline CDR1 SGHRS, CDR2 YFSETQ. The CDR3 sequence is 15 residues long. The DNA for the CDR3 is TGCGCCAGCAGCCCGGGGACAGGGGGCTTTGACGAGCAGTACTTC. It codes for CASSPGTGGFDEQYF.

This clone was seen a few times. The rearrangement joins TRBV18 to TRBJ2-1; the match to TRBD2 covers 9 bases. Unmatched junction bases numbered 3, after V lost 4 bases and J lost 5 bases. Germline assignment: CDR1 KGHSH and CDR2 LQKENI. The CDR3 runs 14 residues. CDR3 amino acids: CASSQRGDHNEQFF. CDR3 DNA sequence: TGTGCCAGCTCACAGCGGGGGGATCACAATGAGCAGTTCTTC.

To note about this clone: This sample also contains other DNA sequences that code for the same CDR3. The J gene is TRBJ1-4, the V gene TRBV28; 7 bases map to TRBD1. The CDR3 spans 16 residues. With 6 bases clipped from V and 0 bases from J, the junction kept 7 bases outside the gene matches. The germline CDR1 and CDR2 sequences are MDHEN and SYDVKM. For the CDR3, the DNA is TGTGCCAGCAGCCGACAGGGTAAAGCAACTAATGAAAAACTGTTTTTT. Protein: CASSRQGKATNEKLFF.

This chain connects TRBV9 to TRBJ1-1; weak D call: TRBD1 (6 bases). Germline loops: CDR1 SGDLS, CDR2 YYNGEE. This CDR3 has 14 residues. The V end lost 0 bases, the J end lost 4 bases, and 10 bases lay between the germline ends. The CDR3 DNA is TGTGCCAGCAGCGTAGTGCAGGGGATCACTGAAGCTTTCTTT. Translating it yields CASSVVQGITEAFF.

The chain has TRBV2 and TRBJ1-6; maybe TRBD1 (5 bases). This CDR3 is built from 13 residues. Germline V gene data show CDR1 as SNHLY and CDR2 as FYNNEI. The V and J ends lost 7 bases and 11 bases respectively, with 15 bases between them. In DNA, the CDR3 is TGTGCCAGCAACGCCGACAGCCAGACACCCCTCCACTTT. Translated, it gives CASNADSQTPLHF.

This rearrangement joins TRBV7-8 to TRBJ2-3; no firm D call. V dropped 2 bases and J dropped 6 bases, with 6 bases sitting between them. This CDR3 has 12 amino acids. CDR1 and CDR2 (germline): SGHVS, FQNEAQ. The CDR3 spells CASSLQADTQYF. In DNA form, the CDR3 reads TGTGCCAGCAGCTTACAAGCGGATACGCAGTATTTT.

This chain links TRBV7-2 with TRBJ2-7; TRBD1 matches at 9 bases. The V and J ends lost 5 bases and 7 bases, in that order; junction bases with no gene match: 12. Germline values: CDR1 SGHTA, CDR2 FQGNSA. The CDR3 covers 15 residues. In DNA form, the CDR3 reads TGTGCCAGCAGCCAAGGGACAGGGACTGGGGGGGAGCAGTACTTC. It yields the protein CASSQGTGTGGEQYF.

J is TRBJ2-1 and V is TRBV7-9; D is ambiguous. This CDR3 has 13 residues. Trimming stripped 4 bases from V and 6 bases from J, with 10 bases between. Germline V lookup: CDR1 SEHNR, CDR2 FQNEAQ (reference sequence). CDR3 bases: TGTGCCAGCAGCTCGGGTCTCCTCAATGAGCAGTTCTTC. It specifies CASSSGLLNEQFF.

The CDR3 DNA is TGTGCCAGTAGTCCGGCAGGGGGCTTAGGCTACACCTTC. Encoded protein: CASSPAGGLGYTF. The chain links TRBV19 to TRBJ1-2; 8 bases map to TRBD1. V gave up 5 bases and J gave up 8 bases; unmatched junction bases: 7. Germline CDR1 and CDR2: LNHDA and SQIVND (reference sequence). The CDR3 covers 13 residues. Looking up the rest from reference TRBV19 and TRBJ1-2 gives the full variable domain: DGGITQSPKYLFRKEGQNVTLSCEQNLNHDAMYWYRQDPGQGLRLIYYSQIVNDFQKGDIAEGYSVSREKKESFPLTVTSAQKNPTAFYLCASSPAGGLGYTFGSGTRLTVV.

The chain combines TRBV6-2 or TRBV6-3 with TRBJ2-5, with D possibly being TRBD2 (6 bases). The CDR3 totals 14 residues. Between the trimmed V and J ends, which lost 6 bases and 5 bases, there was a span of 16 bases. In germline, CDR1 is MNHEY, CDR2 SVGEGT. CDR3 residues: CASSRPSGGETQYF. CDR3 sequence (DNA): TGTGCCAGCAGCAGACCCTCTGGGGGGGAGACCCAGTACTTC.

This chain joins TRBV6-1 and TRBJ1-3, with TRBD1 identical over 7 bases. V dropped 3 bases and J dropped 2; count of bases not matched to a gene: 10. The CDR3 is 17 residues long. The V gene's germline CDR1 is MNHNS and CDR2 SASEGT. The CDR3 spells CASSDSRLTGAGNTIYF. The CDR3 bases are TGTGCCAGCAGTGATTCCCGTCTTACAGGGGCTGGAAACACCATATATTTT.

The chain links TRBV7-9 to TRBJ2-1, with D tentatively TRBD2 (6 bases). Per the germline V gene, CDR1 is SEHNR and CDR2 is FQNEAQ (reference sequence). The V end lost 7 bases, the J end lost 4 bases, and 11 bases lay between the germline ends. The CDR3 spans 13 residues. In nucleotides, the CDR3 is TGTGCCAGCATCCGCAGCGGGTACAATGAGCAGTTCTTC. It specifies CASIRSGYNEQFF.

V is TRBV10-1 and J is TRBJ1-1, with a tentative D call TRBD1 (6 bases). V lost 10 bases to trimming and J lost 0 bases, with 12 bases between them. The germline CDR1 and CDR2 sequences are WNHNN and SYGVQD (reference sequence). CDR3 length equals 13 residues. The CDR3 protein is CATSRQVNTEAFF. In DNA, the CDR3 is TGCGCCACCTCTCGACAGGTGAACACTGAAGCTTTCTTT.

This clone was found once. The chain has TRBV6-2 or TRBV6-3 and TRBJ2-7; 7 bases are a match to TRBD2. The CDR3 sequence is 16 residues long. Germline CDR1 reads MNHEY; CDR2 reads SVGEGT. Trimming at V came to 4 bases and at J to 3 bases, leaving 12 bases not matched to a gene. The CDR3 nucleotides read TGTGCCAGCAGTTCGGTAGGGGCGGCGGGAGTCTACGAGCAGTACTTC. The encoded protein is CASSSVGAAGVYEQYF.

This clone has only one observation. V is TRBV28 and J is TRBJ1-1; a possible D gene is TRBD1 (5 bases). Per germline, CDR1 MDHEN and CDR2 SYDVKM. This CDR3 has 15 residues. V shed 3 bases and J shed 2 bases, with 13 bases lying between them. CDR3 amino acids: CASSFEAGLNTEAFF. The CDR3 nucleotides read TGTGCCAGCAGTTTTGAGGCGGGGCTCAACACTGAAGCTTTCTTT.

The CDR3 DNA reads TGCAGCGTTGAAGGGCGGGAGAGGTACGAGCAGTACTTC. Its protein is CSVEGRERYEQYF. This sequence joins TRBV29-1 and TRBJ2-7; 7 bases agree with TRBD2. This CDR3 is 13 amino acids long. Unmatched junction bases numbered 4, after V lost 1 base and J lost 4 bases. Per germline, CDR1 SQVTM and CDR2 ANQGSEA.